Listed below are T cell receptor beta chains from one sample, sequenced in a study of blood T cell repertoires in COVID-19. The protocol was immunoSEQ multiplex PCR, while the TCRdb copy is restricted to in-frame clones and leaves out a portion. The profile covers some 410,000 clones, with 85% to 90% appearing a single time and 0.95% to 1% taken by the ten largest. The sequenced sample consisted of PBMCs or T cells enriched from blood (not recorded which). The receptors here all came from a woman aged 25-40 years with acute COVID-19. Each CDR3 is given with its conserved first and last residue. A D gene is named only where the DNA matches it firmly. For some rows the clone size is stated as once, few or many, or as a class when expanded; others skip it.

clone_size j_call v_call d_call cdr3_aa cdr3_nt
- TRBJ2-4 TRBV10-1 - CASSESTGGKNIQYF TGCGCCAGCAGTGAGTCGACCGGGGGAAAAAACATTCAGTACTTC
- TRBJ2-2 TRBV10-1 TRBD2 CASSPGTSGANTGELFF TGCGCCAGCAGTCCCGGGACTAGCGGCGCGAACACCGGGGAGCTGTTTTTT
- TRBJ1-2 TRBV21-1 - CASSTGQGRSRGYTF TGTGCCAGCAGCACGGGACAGGGGAGAAGTAGGGGCTACACCTTC
- TRBJ1-5 TRBV5-4 - CASSFRGFRNQPQHF TGTGCCAGCAGCTTTAGGGGATTTCGGAATCAGCCCCAGCATTTT
- TRBJ1-1 TRBV19 - CASRSLGGYTEAFF TGTGCCAGTAGATCGCTCGGGGGGTACACTGAAGCTTTCTTT
- TRBJ2-3 TRBV29-1 - CSVDGQKTDTQYF TGCAGCGTCGATGGACAGAAAACAGATACGCAGTATTTT
- TRBJ2-5 TRBV5-1 TRBD1 CASRSGQGQETQYF TGCGCCAGCAGAAGCGGACAGGGACAAGAGACCCAGTACTTC
- TRBJ1-1 TRBV7-3 - CASSLYRNTEAFF TGTGCCAGCAGCTTATACAGGAACACTGAAGCTTTCTTT
- TRBJ2-3 TRBV5-1 TRBD2 CASSWSGGPGPDTQYF TGCGCCAGCAGCTGGTCGGGGGGGCCGGGACCCGATACGCAGTATTTT
- TRBJ1-2 TRBV15 - CATSRTGTTNYGYTF TGTGCCACCAGCAGAACCGGGACAACTAACTATGGCTACACCTTC
- TRBJ1-1 TRBV19 TRBD1 CASSPGTGWDTEAFF TGTGCCAGTAGTCCCGGGACAGGGTGGGACACTGAAGCTTTCTTT
- TRBJ1-2 TRBV7-2 - CASSSSGGALTYGYTF TGTGCCAGCAGCTCCTCCGGGGGGGCGCTGACCTATGGCTACACCTTC
- TRBJ2-7 TRBV4-3 TRBD1 CASSQGQSSYEQYF TGCGCCAGCAGCCAGGGACAGAGCTCCTACGAGCAGTACTTC
- TRBJ1-5 TRBV7-9 TRBD1 CASSKTGDLQPQHF TGTGCCAGCAGTAAGACAGGGGACTTGCAGCCCCAGCATTTT
few TRBJ2-7 TRBV6-2/TRBV6-3 TRBD2 CASSYGTSGAGYEQYF TGTGCCAGCAGTTACGGGACTAGCGGGGCTGGCTACGAGCAGTACTTC
few TRBJ1-1 TRBV6-5 - CASRVDRNTEAFF TGTGCCAGCAGGGTCGACAGGAACACTGAAGCTTTCTTT
- TRBJ2-1 TRBV24-1 - CATRMDGNSYNEQFF TGTGCCACCAGGATGGACGGGAACTCCTACAATGAGCAGTTCTTC
- TRBJ1-1 TRBV19 TRBD1 CASSKTGAMNTEAFF TGTGCCAGTAGTAAAACAGGGGCTATGAACACTGAAGCTTTCTTT
- TRBJ1-6 TRBV19 - CASSMGDTTLLYSPLHF TGTGCCAGTAGTATGGGAGACACTACATTACTTTATTCACCCCTCCACTTT
once TRBJ1-1 TRBV7-6 - CASSPGSEAFF TGTGCCAGCAGCCCAGGAAGTGAAGCTTTCTTT
- TRBJ2-7 TRBV30 TRBD1 CAWSTPGQGYEQYF TGTGCCTGGAGTACCCCGGGACAGGGGTACGAGCAGTACTTC
- TRBJ2-1 TRBV28 TRBD2 CASRGTSGGAHNEQFF TGTGCCAGCAGGGGGACTAGCGGGGGGGCCCACAATGAGCAGTTCTTC
- TRBJ1-5 TRBV30 - CAWSPRAGQPQHF TGTGCCTGGAGTCCCAGGGCTGGGCAGCCCCAGCATTTT
- TRBJ2-7 TRBV19 TRBD1 CASSRDRNTYEQYF TGTGCCAGTAGCCGGGACAGAAACACCTACGAGCAGTACTTC
- TRBJ2-1 TRBV3-1/TRBV3-2 TRBD2 CASTRLAGGWQFF TGTGCCAGCACCCGACTAGCGGGGGGATGGCAGTTCTTC
- TRBJ2-3 TRBV6-4 TRBD2 CASRPLAGDTDTQYF TGTGCCAGCAGGCCCCTAGCGGGGGACACAGATACGCAGTATTTT
- TRBJ2-7 TRBV2 - CASLNPTAPAGRSYEQYF TGTGCCAGCTTGAACCCGACAGCCCCGGCAGGAAGGTCCTACGAGCAGTACTTC
- TRBJ1-2 TRBV7-3 TRBD1 CASSRGQGTENYGYTF TGTGCCAGCAGCCGCGGACAGGGCACGGAAAACTATGGCTACACCTTC
- TRBJ1-3 TRBV10-3 - CAISEWGGEDYTIYF TGTGCCATCAGTGAGTGGGGGGGTGAAGATTACACCATATATTTT
few TRBJ1-6 TRBV12-3/TRBV12-4 - CASSSQEESPLHF TGTGCCAGCAGTTCCCAGGAAGAATCACCCCTCCACTTT
once TRBJ2-7 TRBV19 - CASRPRGFTYSEQYF TGTGCCAGTAGGCCCCGCGGCTTTACCTACTCCGAGCAGTACTTC
- TRBJ2-7 TRBV9 - CASSEGTGDEQYF TGTGCCAGCAGCGAGGGGACTGGAGACGAGCAGTACTTC
- TRBJ2-7 TRBV5-1 - CASSQLAGSYEQYF TGCGCCAGCAGCCAATTGGCAGGCTCCTACGAGCAGTACTTC
- TRBJ1-2 TRBV24-1 - CATSDSWEFYGYTF TGTGCCACCAGTGATTCTTGGGAGTTCTATGGCTACACCTTC
- TRBJ2-1 TRBV18 TRBD2 CASSPYGGRNYNEQFF TGTGCCAGCTCACCATACGGGGGGAGAAACTACAATGAGCAGTTCTTC
- TRBJ1-1 TRBV30 TRBD1 CAWSLSTGGWVNTEAFF TGTGCCTGGAGTCTATCCACAGGGGGCTGGGTAAACACTGAAGCTTTCTTT
- TRBJ2-7 TRBV6-1 TRBD1 CASSEGGQGAGEQYF TGTGCCAGCAGTGAAGGGGGACAGGGGGCTGGGGAGCAGTACTTC
- TRBJ1-6 TRBV7-2 - CASSLAPQANSPLHF TGTGCCAGCAGCTTAGCCCCCCAGGCCAATTCACCCCTCCACTTT
once TRBJ2-1 TRBV2 TRBD2 CASSDERGDYNEQFF TGTGCCAGCAGTGATGAACGGGGGGACTACAATGAGCAGTTCTTC
- TRBJ2-5 TRBV30 TRBD1 CAWSEGQGQETQYF TGTGCCTGGAGTGAGGGACAGGGGCAAGAGACCCAGTACTTC
- TRBJ2-3 TRBV7-7 TRBD2 CASSSGLAGTDTQYF TGTGCCAGCAGCTCCGGGCTAGCGGGGACAGATACGCAGTATTTT
once TRBJ1-3 TRBV7-8 - CASSFLGSSGNTIYF TGTGCCAGCAGCTTTCTGGGCAGCTCTGGAAACACCATATATTTT
few TRBJ1-6 TRBV5-1 TRBD1 CASRGGTDNSPLHF TGCGCCAGCCGAGGAGGGACAGATAATTCACCCCTCCACTTT
- TRBJ1-2 TRBV30 - CAWNSRQPSHYGYTF TGTGCCTGGAATAGTCGACAGCCCAGCCATTATGGCTACACCTTC
- TRBJ1-5 TRBV28 TRBD1 CASSIGTGNQPQHF TGTGCCAGCAGTATCGGGACAGGCAATCAGCCCCAGCATTTT
- TRBJ1-1 TRBV5-1 TRBD1 CASSFQQGAEAFF TGCGCCAGCAGCTTCCAACAGGGGGCTGAAGCTTTCTTT
- TRBJ1-2 TRBV19 TRBD1 CASSSGQGSGGYTF TGTGCCAGTAGTTCCGGACAGGGTTCGGGTGGCTACACCTTC
- TRBJ2-5 TRBV5-1 TRBD1 CASSLTGGETQYF TGCGCCAGCAGCTTGACAGGGGGAGAGACCCAGTACTTC
- TRBJ1-5 TRBV6-5 TRBD1 CASGQENYQPQHF TGTGCCAGCGGACAGGAAAATTATCAGCCCCAGCATTTT
- TRBJ1-1 TRBV5-1 - CASSSGHPSEAFF TGCGCCAGCAGCTCGGGACACCCTTCTGAAGCTTTCTTT
once TRBJ1-6 TRBV2 - CASRVAVYNSPLHF TGTGCCAGCCGGGTGGCAGTCTATAATTCACCCCTCCACTTT
many TRBJ2-2 TRBV2 TRBD1 CASSQTGGNGELFF TGTGCCAGCAGTCAGACAGGGGGCAACGGGGAGCTGTTTTTT
- TRBJ2-1 TRBV28 TRBD2 CASSTRSAGGFNEQFF TGTGCCAGCAGTACCCGGTCGGCGGGGGGGTTCAATGAGCAGTTCTTC
- TRBJ2-2 TRBV9 TRBD2 CASSVSGGPTGELFF TGTGCCAGCAGCGTTAGCGGGGGGCCCACCGGGGAGCTGTTTTTT